This passage covers 32 T cell receptor beta chains from one sample sequenced in a study of shared clonotypes between healthy human individuals. Naive CD8 cells were CD45RO-negative, positively selected for CCR7, excluding terminally differentiated effector memory CD45RA+ cells. Data came from immunoSEQ multiplex PCR; TCRdb stores just in-frame clones and leaves some out. The sample has under 2,000,000 clones, less than 95% seen once. Sample: naive CD8+ T cells sorted from blood. The receptors were sampled from a man aged 18 to 35 in good health.

The chain recombines TRBV13 with TRBJ2-3, with D tentatively TRBD1 (6 bases). V was shortened by 1 base and J by 0 bases, with 8 bases between the two germline ends. This CDR3 comprises 15 residues. The germline V gene has CDR1 PRHDT and CDR2 FYEKMQ (reference sequence). CDR3 residues: CASSLAGQSTDTQYF. DNA of the CDR3: TGTGCCAGCAGCTTAGCCGGACAGAGCACAGATACGCAGTATTTT.

The CDR3 bases are TGCGCCAGCAGCTTGGGAACCGGGTCGCTAGCGGGCCTTGGCCGGGAGCTGTTTTTT. It specifies CASSLGTGSLAGLGRELFF. The chain recombines TRBV5-1 with TRBJ2-2; 8 bases fit TRBD2. This CDR3 has 19 amino acids. The V segment lost 0 bases and the J segment 9 bases; nucleotides outside the gene matches: 19. CDR1 and CDR2 (germline): SGHRS, YFSETQ.

Only one count was recorded for this clone. The CDR3 DNA follows: TGTGCCAGTAGAGGGGCCGTGGGGGCTATTGACTCACCCCTCCACTTT. Protein sequence: CASRGAVGAIDSPLHF. The chain combines TRBV19 with TRBJ1-6; D possibly corresponds to TRBD1 (6 bases). V was cut by 6 bases and J by 10 bases, with 22 bases left in between. CDR1 is LNHDA, CDR2 SQIVND, per germline (reference sequence). This CDR3 region has 16 residues.

V is TRBV27 and J is TRBJ2-5; perhaps TRBD2 as D (5 bases). The CDR3 has 12 residues. V lost 6 bases and J 7 bases, leaving 12 bases between the germline ends. From germline, CDR1 is MNHEY and CDR2 SMNVEV (reference sequence). CDR3 amino acids: CASSGLHRTQYF. The CDR3 DNA is TGTGCCAGCAGCGGACTGCATAGGACCCAGTACTTC.

The J gene is TRBJ2-7, the V gene TRBV11-2; TRBD1 agrees at 8 bases. The CDR3 consists of 17 residues. The V and J ends lost 2 bases and 9 bases, in that order; junction bases with no gene match: 18. Per the germline V gene, CDR1 is SGHAT and CDR2 is FQNNGV. This CDR3 reads CASSLYVWGQAVVGQYF. The CDR3 DNA follows: TGTGCCAGCAGCTTATATGTATGGGGACAGGCCGTTGTGGGGCAGTACTTC. The variable domain in full, with the rest retrieved from reference TRBV11-2 and TRBJ2-7, is EAGVAQSPRYKIIEKRQSVAFWCNPISGHATLYWYQQILGQGPKLLIQFQNNGVVDDSQLPKDRFSAERLKGVDSTLKIQPAKLEDSAVYLCASSLYVWGQAVVGQYFGPGTRLTVT.

V and J are TRBV5-6 and TRBJ2-1; 7 bases line up with TRBD2. In germline, CDR1 is SGHDT, CDR2 YYEEEE. The CDR3 contains 17 residues. V was pared by 0 bases and J by 6 bases, with 12 bases of the junction left unmatched. This chain's CDR3 is CASSLGPRPSGTNEQFF. In DNA, the CDR3 is TGTGCCAGCAGCTTGGGGCCGCGCCCCAGCGGGACCAATGAGCAGTTCTTC.

The chain uses TRBV5-1 and TRBJ2-3; 9 nucleotides line up with TRBD2. Germline V gene sequence: CDR1 SGHRS, CDR2 YFSETQ. The V gene end was trimmed by 0 bases and the J gene end by 2 bases; junction bases not matched to a gene: 4. The CDR3 totals 16 residues. CDR3 in amino acids: CASSLGSSGNTDTQYF. The DNA for the CDR3 is TGCGCCAGCAGCTTGGGGTCTAGCGGGAACACAGATACGCAGTATTTT.

CDR3 sequence (DNA): TGTGCCAGCAGCTTATCGGGCGGGGGCTCCTACGAGCAGTACTTC. It specifies CASSLSGGGSYEQYF. V gene TRBV11-2 combines with J gene TRBJ2-7, with 7 nucleotides matching TRBD2. CDR1 SGHAT and CDR2 FQNNGV come from the germline V gene. Trimming took 2 bases from V and 0 from J; bases not matched to a gene: 4. This CDR3 is built from 15 residues. The whole variable domain, remainder taken from reference TRBV11-2 and TRBJ2-7, is EAGVAQSPRYKIIEKRQSVAFWCNPISGHATLYWYQQILGQGPKLLIQFQNNGVVDDSQLPKDRFSAERLKGVDSTLKIQPAKLEDSAVYLCASSLSGGGSYEQYFGPGTRLTVT.

To note about this clone: The sample contains more than one DNA sequence encoding this CDR3. The chain uses TRBV27 and TRBJ1-2; D uncertain. Looked up from germline, CDR1 is MNHEY and CDR2 is SMNVEV (reference sequence). Trimming shortened V by 6 bases and J by 5 bases, and 13 bases separated the two germline ends. The CDR3 consists of 13 residues. The CDR3 DNA is TGTGCCAGCAGGCCGGGCGGCTCGTATGGCTACACCTTC. It is translated as CASRPGGSYGYTF.

The genes are TRBV19 and TRBJ1-1; perhaps TRBD1 as D (6 bases). Looked up from germline, CDR1 is LNHDA and CDR2 is SQIVND (reference sequence). This CDR3 comprises 14 residues. The V end was cut by 3 bases, the J end by 8 bases, with 16 bases between. The CDR3 DNA reads as TGTGCCAGTAGTATCCTTGGGAGACAGGAAGAAGCTTTCTTT. As protein: CASSILGRQEEAFF.

The chain couples TRBV29-1 to TRBJ2-3, with 8 bases that match TRBD2. The CDR3 covers 20 residues. Trimming cost V 6 bases and J 2 bases; bases outside gene matches: 25. Germline V gene data show CDR1 as SQVTM and CDR2 as ANQGSEA. The CDR3 region has the DNA TGCAGCGTCGCGTATGGCCCTCTAACTAGCGGAGCATCCTACACAGATACGCAGTATTTT. Translation gives CSVAYGPLTSGASYTDTQYF.

On this clone: The identical CDR3 is also encoded by other nucleotide sequences in the sample. This chain links TRBV7-2 with TRBJ2-7; 9 bases are a match to TRBD1. CDR3 length: 14 amino acids. CDR1 and CDR2 (germline): SGHTA, FQGNSA. The trim removed 3 bases at V and 4 bases at J, leaving 4 bases unmatched. The CDR3 DNA is TGTGCCAGCAGCTTTCCTGGACAGGGGTACGAGCAGTACTTC. Protein: CASSFPGQGYEQYF. The full variable domain, its missing parts supplied by reference TRBV7-2 and TRBJ2-7, is GAGVSQSPSNKVTEKGKDVELRCDPISGHTALYWYRQSLGQGLEFLIYFQGNSAPDKSGLPSDRFSAERTGGSVSTLTIQRTQQEDSAVYLCASSFPGQGYEQYFGPGTRLTVT.

The genes are TRBV27 and TRBJ1-2; D gene uncertain. CDR1 is MNHEY, CDR2 SMNVEV, per germline (reference sequence). Between the trimmed V and J ends, which lost 6 bases and 5 bases, there was a span of 16 bases. The CDR3 totals 14 residues. The CDR3 DNA reads as TGTGCCAGCAGCCCCGCGGGGATTCCATATGGCTACACCTTC. Residues: CASSPAGIPYGYTF.

The chain carries TRBV9 and TRBJ1-2; D uncertain. CDR3 length equals 13 residues. CDR1 is SGDLS and CDR2 is YYNGEE in the germline V gene. V was cut by 4 bases and J by 3 bases, with 10 bases left in between. CDR3 nucleotide sequence: TGTGCCAGCAGCACCGACGGTCACTATGGCTACACCTTC. Amino acid sequence: CASSTDGHYGYTF.

The chain joins TRBV5-4 to TRBJ2-7, with 13 bases identical to TRBD2. Germline CDR1 and CDR2: SGHNT and YYREEE (reference sequence). This CDR3 has 14 amino acids. V shed 5 bases, J shed 5 bases, and the junction held 4 bases outside the gene matches. Here the CDR3 DNA reads TGTGCCAGCAGACACGGACTAGCGGGAGACGAGCAGTACTTC. Its translation: CASRHGLAGDEQYF. Complete variable domain (other parts from reference TRBV5-4 and TRBJ2-7): ETGVTQSPTHLIKTRGQQVTLRCSSQSGHNTVSWYQQALGQGPQFIFQYYREEENGRGNFPPRFSGLQFPNYSSELNVNALELDDSALYLCASRHGLAGDEQYFGPGTRLTVT.

This CDR3 reads CASSLDRSIDTQYF. In DNA form, the CDR3 reads TGCGCCAGCAGCTTAGACAGGTCTATTGATACGCAGTATTTT. The chain links TRBV5-1 to TRBJ2-3, with a weak D call TRBD1 (6 bases). This CDR3 spans 14 amino acids. The germline gives CDR1 SGHRS, CDR2 YFSETQ. The V gene lost 2 bases and the J gene lost 6 bases, with 13 bases spanning the gap.

The chain couples TRBV6-6 to TRBJ2-7; no definite D call. CDR3 length equals 14 residues. CDR1 and CDR2 from the germline V gene are MNHNY and SVGAGI (reference sequence). V shed 2 bases and J shed 7 bases, with 15 bases lying between them. This CDR3 reads CASSYTLHGQEQYF. The CDR3 DNA follows: TGTGCCAGCAGTTACACCCTCCACGGGCAAGAGCAGTACTTC.

The J gene is TRBJ2-7, the V gene TRBV7-9; D assignment may be TRBD1 or TRBD2 (6 bases each). This CDR3 has 16 amino acids. The V end lost 1 base, the J end lost 4 bases, and 17 bases lay between the germline ends. Germline V gene data show CDR1 as SEHNR and CDR2 as FQNEAQ (reference sequence). The CDR3 DNA reads TGTGCCAGCAGCTTAGAGGGGGTACCGGGAGAATACGAGCAGTACTTC. As protein: CASSLEGVPGEYEQYF.

The rearrangement uses TRBV5-4 and TRBJ2-2, with 8 positions matching TRBD2. Germline V CDR1 and CDR2: SGHNT, YYREEE (reference sequence). This CDR3 is 13 amino acids long. V lost 7 bases to trimming and J lost 4 bases; unmatched junction nucleotides: 3. The CDR3 region is CASAGTSTGELFF. CDR3 sequence (DNA): TGTGCCAGCGCCGGGACTAGCACCGGGGAGCTGTTTTTT.

CDR3 residues: CASRMPGQGNTEAFF. DNA of the CDR3: TGTGCCAGCAGGATGCCGGGACAGGGGAACACTGAAGCTTTCTTT. The V gene is TRBV6-6, the J gene TRBJ1-1; 9 nucleotides match TRBD1. The V gene end was trimmed by 6 bases and the J gene end by 1 base; junction bases not matched to a gene: 6. The CDR3 loop spans 15 amino acids. In germline, CDR1 is MNHNY, CDR2 SVGAGI (reference sequence).

The chain is built from TRBV6-1 and TRBJ1-1; 7 nucleotides match TRBD1. This CDR3 contains 15 residues. Trimming cost V 5 bases and J 4 bases; bases outside gene matches: 10. Looked up from germline, CDR1 is MNHNS and CDR2 is SASEGT. CDR3 sequence: CASSKGQFLSTEAFF. The DNA of the CDR3 is TGTGCCAGCAGTAAGGGACAGTTCCTTAGCACTGAAGCTTTCTTT.

The chain joins TRBV7-2 to TRBJ2-7, with TRBD1 as a possible D gene (6 bases). V lost 1 base and J 3 bases, leaving 13 bases between the germline ends. CDR1 and CDR2 from the germline V gene are SGHTA and FQGNSA. The CDR3 is 15 amino acids. CDR3 sequence reads: CASSLDGGGVYEQYF. In DNA, the CDR3 is TGTGCCAGCAGCTTAGATGGGGGCGGAGTCTACGAGCAGTACTTC.

The chain uses TRBV30 and TRBJ1-1; 8 bases are shared with TRBD1. V dropped 1 base and J dropped 5; count of bases not matched to a gene: 9. The CDR3 is made up of 15 amino acids. Germline V gene data show CDR1 as GTSNPN and CDR2 as SVGIG (reference sequence). The CDR3 DNA sequence: TGTGCCTGGAGTGGCTACCTCACAGGGGGGACTGAAGCTTTCTTT. Translated: CAWSGYLTGGTEAFF. Variable domain in full (rest from reference TRBV30 and TRBJ1-1): SQTIHQWPATLVQPVGSPLSLECTVEGTSNPNLYWYRQAAGRGLQLLFYSVGIGQISSEVPQNLSASRPQDRQFILSSKKLLLSDSGFYLCAWSGYLTGGTEAFFGQGTRLTVV.

This chain uses TRBV5-8 with TRBJ1-4, with TRBD1 matching 9 bases. Unmatched junction bases numbered 4, after V lost 0 bases and J lost 7 bases. CDR1 and CDR2 (germline): SGHTS, YDEGEE. The CDR3 has 15 amino acids. CDR3 nucleotides: TGTGCCAGCAGCTTGGAAGACAGGGGGAGTGAAAAACTGTTTTTT. Its translation: CASSLEDRGSEKLFF.

This chain connects TRBV27 to TRBJ1-1; D gene ambiguous. Trimming stripped 8 bases from V and 0 bases from J, with 7 bases between. The CDR3 has 12 amino acids. Germline V gives CDR1 MNHEY, CDR2 SMNVEV (reference sequence). The CDR3 loop is CASGWLNTEAFF. The CDR3 DNA reads TGTGCCAGCGGTTGGCTGAACACTGAAGCTTTCTTT.

The chain recombines TRBV19 with TRBJ1-1, with D perhaps TRBD1 (5 bases). Per the germline V gene, CDR1 is LNHDA and CDR2 is SQIVND (reference sequence). The V end was cut by 2 bases, the J end by 6 bases, with 16 bases between. The CDR3 is 15 residues long. The CDR3 here is CASSILGPGDAEAFF. The DNA for the CDR3 is TGTGCCAGTAGTATACTTGGTCCGGGGGACGCTGAAGCTTTCTTT.

This sequence joins TRBV6-1 and TRBJ1-5; D gene uncertain. The germline V gene has CDR1 MNHNS and CDR2 SASEGT. CDR3 length: 17 residues. With 2 bases removed from V and 1 base from J, the gap between germline ends came to 15 bases. CDR3 amino acids: CASSEIIATYSNQPQHF. The CDR3 nucleotides are TGTGCCAGCAGTGAAATTATCGCCACGTACAGCAATCAGCCCCAGCATTTT.

In the case of this clone: Other DNA variants within this sample encode the same CDR3. The V and J genes are TRBV27 and TRBJ2-5; 8 bases are a match to TRBD2. This CDR3 spans 13 amino acids. Germline lookup yields CDR1 MNHEY and CDR2 SMNVEV (reference sequence). V dropped 3 bases and J dropped 5; count of bases not matched to a gene: 2. The CDR3 is CASSFGGGETQYF. For the CDR3, the DNA is TGTGCCAGCAGTTTCGGGGGGGGCGAGACCCAGTACTTC.

This chain connects TRBV5-4 to TRBJ2-3; perhaps TRBD1 as D (6 bases). CDR3 length: 13 residues. The germline gives CDR1 SGHNT, CDR2 YYREEE (reference sequence). Between the trimmed V and J ends, which lost 5 bases and 3 bases, there was a span of 10 bases. CDR3 residues: CASSGGGTDTQYF. The CDR3 coding sequence is TGTGCCAGCAGTGGGGGCGGGACAGATACGCAGTATTTT.

The chain uses TRBV6-5 and TRBJ2-4, with a possible D match to TRBD2 (6 bases). CDR1 and CDR2 (germline): MNHEY, SVGAGI. V was pared by 3 bases and J by 7 bases, with 16 bases between. This CDR3 is built from 15 residues. CDR3 sequence: CASSYRTTMGNIQYF. DNA of the CDR3: TGTGCCAGCAGTTATCGGACTACAATGGGGAACATTCAGTACTTC.

The chain carries TRBV10-1 and TRBJ2-7, with D unclear. The CDR3 is 15 amino acids. CDR1 WNHNN and CDR2 SYGVQD come from the germline V gene (reference sequence). V was trimmed by 0 bases and J by 4 bases, leaving 13 bases between them. CDR3 residues: CASSESSYMGYEQYF. The DNA for the CDR3 is TGCGCCAGCAGTGAGTCCAGCTATATGGGTTACGAGCAGTACTTC.

This chain uses TRBV27 with TRBJ1-1, with D hard to call. CDR3 length equals 16 residues. V was cut by 5 bases and J by 2 bases, with 18 bases left in between. Germline CDR1 is MNHEY and CDR2 is SMNVEV (reference sequence). The CDR3 sequence: CASSPPEGSLNTEAFF. DNA for the CDR3: TGTGCCAGCAGTCCCCCTGAAGGGTCTTTAAACACTGAAGCTTTCTTT.